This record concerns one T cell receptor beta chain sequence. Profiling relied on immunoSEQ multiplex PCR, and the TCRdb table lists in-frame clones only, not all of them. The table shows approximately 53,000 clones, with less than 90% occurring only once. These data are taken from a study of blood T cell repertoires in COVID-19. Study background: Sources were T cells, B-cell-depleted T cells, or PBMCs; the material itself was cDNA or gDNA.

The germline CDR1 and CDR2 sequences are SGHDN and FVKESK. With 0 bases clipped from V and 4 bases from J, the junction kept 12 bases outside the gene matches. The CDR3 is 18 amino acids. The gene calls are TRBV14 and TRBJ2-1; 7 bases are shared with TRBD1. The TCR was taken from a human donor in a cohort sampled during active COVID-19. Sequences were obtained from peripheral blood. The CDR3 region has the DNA TGTGCCAGCAGCCAAGATCTGAGTAGGGGGCTCGGTTACAATGAGCAGTTCTTC. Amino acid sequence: CASSQDLSRGLGYNEQFF.